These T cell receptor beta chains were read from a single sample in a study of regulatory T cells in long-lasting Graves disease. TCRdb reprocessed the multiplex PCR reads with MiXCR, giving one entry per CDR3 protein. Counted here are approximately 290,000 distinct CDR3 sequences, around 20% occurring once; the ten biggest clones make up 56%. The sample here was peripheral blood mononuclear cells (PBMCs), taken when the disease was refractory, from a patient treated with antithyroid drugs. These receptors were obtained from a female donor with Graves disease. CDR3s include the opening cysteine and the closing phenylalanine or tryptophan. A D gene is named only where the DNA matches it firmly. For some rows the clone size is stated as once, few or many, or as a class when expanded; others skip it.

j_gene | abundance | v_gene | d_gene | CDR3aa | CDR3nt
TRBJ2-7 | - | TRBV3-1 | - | CASSQGLVKYYEQYF | TGTGCCAGCAGCCAAGGACTAGTCAAATACTACGAGCAGTACTTC
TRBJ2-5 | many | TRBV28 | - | CASTGRPETQYF | TGTGCCAGCACAGGCAGGCCAGAGACCCAGTACTTC
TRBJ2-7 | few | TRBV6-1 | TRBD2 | CASSRGGSPYEQYF | TGTGCCAGCAGCCGGGGGGGGTCCCCCTACGAGCAGTACTTC
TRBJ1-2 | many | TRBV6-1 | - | CASGRNYGYTF | TGTGCCAGCGGAAGGAACTATGGCTACACCTTC
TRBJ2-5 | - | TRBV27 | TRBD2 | CASTKGAGLRGETQYF | TGTGCCAGCACGAAGGGAGCGGGGCTCAGAGGAGAGACCCAGTACTTC
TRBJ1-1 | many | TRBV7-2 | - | CASSLDPPGRAGRNTEAFF | TGTGCCAGCAGCTTAGACCCCCCGGGACGCGCCGGGAGGAACACTGAAGCTTTCTTT
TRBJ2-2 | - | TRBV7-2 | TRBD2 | CASSFKAGGPTGELFF | TGTGCCAGCAGCTTTAAAGCGGGAGGGCCCACCGGGGAGCTGTTTTTT
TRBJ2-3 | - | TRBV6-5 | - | CASSYLGEGTDTQYF | TGTGCCAGCAGTTACTTGGGGGAGGGCACAGATACGCAGTATTTT
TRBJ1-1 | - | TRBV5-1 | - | CASSPLGRGDAEAFF | TGCGCCAGCAGCCCCCTGGGACGGGGGGACGCTGAAGCTTTCTTT
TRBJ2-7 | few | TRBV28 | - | CASSLGIGTSYF | TGTGCCAGCAGCCTCGGGATCGGGACAAGCTACTTC
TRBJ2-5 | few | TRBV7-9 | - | CASSLEVHQETQYF | TGTGCCAGCAGCTTAGAGGTTCACCAAGAGACCCAGTACTTC
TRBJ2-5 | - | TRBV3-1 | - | CASSQLGTPGETQYF | TGTGCCAGCAGCCAGCTCGGGACCCCCGGAGAGACCCAGTACTTC
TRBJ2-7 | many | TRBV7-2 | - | CASSPPGGSDSYEQYF | TGTGCCAGCAGCCCCCCCGGGGGAAGCGACTCCTACGAGCAGTACTTC
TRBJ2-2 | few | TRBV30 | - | CAWSGGNTGELFF | TGTGCCTGGAGCGGGGGGAACACCGGGGAGCTGTTTTTT
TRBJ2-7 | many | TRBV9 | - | CASSGTGSPYEQYF | TGTGCCAGCAGCGGGACGGGATCCCCCTACGAGCAGTACTTC
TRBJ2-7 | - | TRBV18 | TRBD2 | CASSSRLAPYEQYF | TGTGCCAGCTCATCCAGACTAGCGCCCTACGAGCAGTACTTC
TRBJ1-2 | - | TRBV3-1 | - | CASSHLGINYGYTF | TGTGCCAGCAGCCACCTAGGGATAAACTATGGCTACACCTTC
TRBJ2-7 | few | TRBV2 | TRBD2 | CASSDSSGDLQYF | TGTGCCAGCAGTGACTCTAGCGGAGACCTTCAGTACTTC
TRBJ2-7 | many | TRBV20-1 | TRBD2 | CSASGGSYEQYF | TGCAGTGCTAGCGGGGGGTCCTACGAGCAGTACTTC
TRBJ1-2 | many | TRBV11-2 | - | CASSPDIRDVYGYTF | TGTGCCAGCAGCCCAGACATCAGGGATGTCTATGGCTACACCTTC
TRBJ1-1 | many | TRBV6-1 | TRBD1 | CASRAFTGVTEAFF | TGTGCCAGCAGAGCCTTTACAGGGGTTACTGAAGCTTTCTTT
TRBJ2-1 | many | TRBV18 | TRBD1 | CASSSTGDEQFF | TGTGCCAGCTCAAGTACAGGGGATGAGCAGTTCTTC
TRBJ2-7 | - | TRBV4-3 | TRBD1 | CASSQDPGQGYEQYF | TGCGCCAGCAGCCAAGACCCGGGACAGGGGTACGAGCAGTACTTC
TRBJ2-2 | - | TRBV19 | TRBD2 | CASRLAGGETTGELFF | TGTGCCAGTCGACTAGCGGGGGGCGAGACCACCGGGGAGCTGTTTTTT
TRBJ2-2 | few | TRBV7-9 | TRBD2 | CASSLSLATGELFF | TGTGCCAGCAGCTTGTCACTAGCGACCGGGGAGCTGTTTTTT
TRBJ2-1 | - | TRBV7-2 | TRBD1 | CASSLGDRVFF | TGTGCCAGCAGCTTAGGTGACAGGGTGTTCTTC
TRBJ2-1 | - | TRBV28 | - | CASSSRGISHEQFF | TGTGCCAGCAGTTCTCGAGGAATATCCCATGAGCAGTTCTTC
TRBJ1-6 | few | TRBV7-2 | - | CASSFKGERSPLHF | TGTGCCAGCAGCTTCAAGGGGGAGAGGTCACCCCTCCACTTT
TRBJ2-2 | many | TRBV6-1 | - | CASSVSTSTGELFF | TGTGCCAGCAGTGTCTCGACTAGTACCGGGGAGCTGTTTTTT
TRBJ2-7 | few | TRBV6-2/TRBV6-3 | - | CASRRTETPYEQYF | TGTGCCAGCAGAAGGACTGAAACCCCCTACGAGCAGTACTTC
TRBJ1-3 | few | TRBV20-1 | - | CSATAAGGSGNTIYF | TGCAGTGCTACCGCCGCCGGGGGCTCTGGAAACACCATATATTTT
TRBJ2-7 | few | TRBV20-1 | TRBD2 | CSARSPVGGRVYEQYF | TGCAGTGCTAGATCCCCCGTGGGCGGGAGAGTCTACGAGCAGTACTTC
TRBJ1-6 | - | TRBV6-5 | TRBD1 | CASSYSGQGFSYNSPLHF | TGTGCCAGCAGTTACTCAGGACAGGGATTTTCCTATAATTCACCCCTCCACTTT
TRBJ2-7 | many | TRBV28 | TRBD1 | CASSFFGTGDYEQYF | TGTGCCAGCAGTTTCTTTGGGACAGGGGATTACGAGCAGTACTTC
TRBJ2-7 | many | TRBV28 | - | CASCPHSGTSSYEQYF | TGTGCCAGCTGTCCCCACAGCGGGACAAGCTCCTACGAGCAGTACTTC
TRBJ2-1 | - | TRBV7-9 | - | CASSSDANTQFF | TGTGCCAGCAGCTCAGATGCGAATACTCAGTTCTTC
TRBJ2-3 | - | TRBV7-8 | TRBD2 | CASSRPTSASTDTQYF | TGTGCCAGCAGCAGACCGACTAGCGCCAGCACAGATACGCAGTATTTT
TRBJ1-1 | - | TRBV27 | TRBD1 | CASSPGQGRTEAFF | TGTGCCAGCAGTCCCGGACAGGGAAGGACTGAAGCTTTCTTT
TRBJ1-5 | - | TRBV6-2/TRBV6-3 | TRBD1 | CASSSGTGSIQDQPQHF | TGTGCCAGCAGTTCCGGGACAGGGTCGATTCAAGATCAGCCCCAGCATTTT
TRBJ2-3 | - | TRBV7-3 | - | CASSILPGTDTQYF | TGTGCCAGCAGCATACTACCGGGCACAGATACGCAGTATTTT
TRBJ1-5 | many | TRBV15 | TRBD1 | CATSRDRGRGQPQHF | TGTGCCACCAGCAGAGACAGGGGGCGCGGGCAGCCCCAGCATTTT
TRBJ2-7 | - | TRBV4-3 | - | CASSQGIGVSYEQYF | TGCGCCAGCAGCCAAGGTATAGGGGTGTCTTACGAGCAGTACTTC
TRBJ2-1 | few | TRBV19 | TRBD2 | CASRLAGGSNEQFF | TGTGCCAGCAGACTAGCGGGAGGGTCCAATGAGCAGTTCTTC
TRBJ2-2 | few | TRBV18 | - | CASSPELDTGELFF | TGTGCCAGCTCACCAGAGCTAGACACCGGGGAGCTGTTTTTT
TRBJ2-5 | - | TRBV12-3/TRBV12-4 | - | CASCNGETQYF | TGTGCCAGCTGCAACGGGGAGACCCAGTACTTC
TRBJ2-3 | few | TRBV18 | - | CASSLDGPTTDTQYF | TGTGCCAGCTCCCTTGACGGGCCCACCACAGATACGCAGTATTTT
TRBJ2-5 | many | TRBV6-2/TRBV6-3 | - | CASRGWGQETQYF | TGTGCCAGCAGGGGTTGGGGTCAAGAGACCCAGTACTTC
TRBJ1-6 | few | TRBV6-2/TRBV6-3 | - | CASSYGQGHSPLHF | TGTGCCAGCAGTTACGGGCAGGGACATTCACCCCTCCACTTT
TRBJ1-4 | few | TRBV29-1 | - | CSVTSATNEKLFF | TGCAGCGTCACATCTGCAACTAATGAAAAACTGTTTTTT
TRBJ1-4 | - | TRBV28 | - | CASSQTLRDGGGLGREKLFF | TGTGCCAGCAGTCAAACACTCCGGGACGGCGGGGGGTTAGGTCGGGAAAAACTGTTTTTT
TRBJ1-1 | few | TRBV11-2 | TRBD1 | CASSLDPGQGTEASF | TGTGCCAGCAGCTTAGATCCCGGACAGGGCACTGAAGCTTCCTTT
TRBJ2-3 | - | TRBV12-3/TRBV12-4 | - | CASSLTSPGTDTQYF | TGTGCCAGCAGTTTGACCTCCCCGGGGACAGATACGCAGTATTTT
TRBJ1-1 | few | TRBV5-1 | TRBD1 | CASSLVPGQGEAFF | TGCGCCAGCAGCTTGGTACCGGGACAGGGAGAAGCTTTCTTT
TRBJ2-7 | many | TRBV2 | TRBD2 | CASSEVESSGYGEQYF | TGTGCCAGCAGTGAAGTGGAGTCTAGCGGGTACGGGGAGCAGTACTTC
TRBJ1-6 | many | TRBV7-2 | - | CASSRIGAPLHF | TGTGCCAGCAGCAGGATTGGCGCACCCCTCCACTTT
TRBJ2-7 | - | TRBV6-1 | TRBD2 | CASSTGLAGVFYEQYF | TGTGCCAGCAGTACCGGACTAGCGGGAGTTTTTTACGAGCAGTACTTC
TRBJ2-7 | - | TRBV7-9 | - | CASSLDRWEQYF | TGTGCCAGCAGCTTAGATCGTTGGGAGCAGTACTTC
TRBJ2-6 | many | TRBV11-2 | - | CASSSPRGIAGANVLTF | TGTGCCAGCAGCTCCCCCAGGGGAATTGCGGGGGCCAACGTCCTGACTTTC